This T cell receptor beta chain was sequenced during a study of T-cell reconstitution after alpha-beta-depleted transplantation in children. V lost 4 bases and J lost 9; bases outside the gene matches: 5. This CDR3 is 14 amino acids long. For TCRbeta, the library was prepared with unique molecular identifiers. Using its own MiXCR run on the PCR reads, TCRdb lists one record per CDR3 protein. Of about 420,000 distinct CDR3 sequences listed, under 13% are singletons. The sequence derives from a human donor who donated a stem cell graft to a child with acute myeloid leukemia. This material consisted of PBMCs from the stem cell graft donor, taken from the stem cell graft. This chain uses TRBV12-3 or TRBV12-4 with TRBJ2-7, with TRBD2 identical over 14 bases. CDR3 sequence (DNA): TGTGCCAGCAGTTCCTCGGGACTAGCGGGAGCGCAGTACTTC. It translates to CASSSSGLAGAQYF.